This T cell receptor beta chain was sequenced during a study of T cells in localized non-small cell lung cancer. Study-wide findings and caveats: Appearance in adjacent lung was seen for a median about 59 of the top 100 tumor clones. Uninvolved adjacent lung, not tumor, had the highest T cell clonality.

Assay: immunoSEQ multiplex PCR; the TCRdb copy retains only in-frame clones and omits some. The repertoire holds some 30,000 clones, with 91% as singletons. As for this clone: Its antigen remains unknown.

This CDR3 is 15 amino acids long. Germline-derived CDR1 and CDR2 are MNHNY and SVGAGI (reference sequence). Between the trimmed V and J ends, which lost 0 bases and 8 bases, there was a span of 13 bases. Sequenced here: peripheral blood mononuclear cells, sampled before any cancer treatment. The sequence derives from a female donor older than 55 with stage II lung adenocarcinoma. The chain uses TRBV6-6 and TRBJ1-4; D perhaps matches TRBD1 (5 bases). This CDR3 is CASSYSGTEGEKLFF. CDR3 coding DNA: TGTGCCAGCAGTTACTCGGGGACCGAAGGGGAAAAACTGTTTTTT.